This is a list of T cell receptor beta chains from one sample in a study of control samples from healthy donors and cancer patients. Sequencing used immunoSEQ multiplex PCR; TCRdb keeps in-frame clones, though not all of them. The sample records 120,000 to 150,000 clones, under 95% being singletons. The source material was blood. The receptors were gathered from a man aged 40-49 years in good health. Both conserved end residues are part of each CDR3. D genes are given only for firm matches. Size is omitted from some rows. Given values are once, few, many or a class for expanded clones.

cdr3_aa cdr3_nt j_call clone_size v_call d_call
CASSLGQAPTYEQYF TGTGCCAGCAGTTTAGGACAGGCGCCGACCTACGAGCAGTACTTC TRBJ2-7 NA TRBV27 TRBD1
CAISEVGYYGYTF TGTGCCATCAGTGAGGTCGGGTACTATGGCTACACCTTC TRBJ1-2 NA TRBV10-3 NA
CASSPRATAGGGYTF TGTGCCAGTAGCCCCCGCGCGACAGCTGGGGGTGGCTACACCTTC TRBJ1-2 NA TRBV19 NA
CASSESAGEGTGELFF TGTGCCAGCAGTGAATCGGCAGGGGAAGGCACCGGGGAGCTGTTTTTT TRBJ2-2 NA TRBV6-1 NA
CASSPGTSGRAGELFF TGTGCCAGCAGCCCTGGGACTAGCGGAAGGGCGGGGGAGCTGTTTTTT TRBJ2-2 NA TRBV11-2 TRBD2
CASSPQNMNTEAFF TGTGCCAGCAGTCCACAGAATATGAACACTGAAGCTTTCTTT TRBJ1-1 NA TRBV27 NA
CASSLDRDNEQFF TGTGCCAGCAGCCTCGACAGGGACAATGAGCAGTTCTTC TRBJ2-1 NA TRBV11-2 TRBD1
CASSESTGNTIYF TGCGCCAGCAGTGAGTCGACCGGAAACACCATATATTTT TRBJ1-3 NA TRBV10-2 NA
CASSLVMDSYEQYF TGTGCCAGCAGCTTGGTTATGGACAGTTACGAGCAGTACTTC TRBJ2-7 NA TRBV5-6 NA
CASSEGDSGANVLTF TGTGCCAGCAGCGAGGGGGACTCTGGGGCCAACGTCCTGACTTTC TRBJ2-6 NA TRBV6-5 NA
CASSPGLGETQYF TGCGCCAGCAGCCCGGGACTAGGAGAGACCCAGTACTTC TRBJ2-5 NA TRBV4-1 TRBD2
CASSKTGLNTEAFF TGTGCCAGCTCTAAAACAGGGTTGAACACTGAAGCTTTCTTT TRBJ1-1 NA TRBV5-6 NA
CASSLPGHGDPYGYTF TGTGCCAGCAGCCTCCCGGGACACGGAGATCCCTATGGCTACACCTTC TRBJ1-2 NA TRBV11-3 NA
CASSLTGPWSYEQYF TGTGCCAGCAGCCTAACCGGGCCCTGGTCCTACGAGCAGTACTTC TRBJ2-7 NA TRBV3-1/TRBV3-2 NA
CASSQRGGQPQHF TGTGCCAGCAGCCAACGGGGGGGGCAGCCCCAGCATTTT TRBJ1-5 NA TRBV3-1/TRBV3-2 NA
CASQTGFNQPQHF TGTGCCAGTCAGACAGGTTTCAATCAGCCCCAGCATTTT TRBJ1-5 NA TRBV12-3/TRBV12-4 NA
CASTTERGSTGELFF TGTGCCAGCACCACCGAGCGGGGGAGCACCGGGGAGCTGTTTTTT TRBJ2-2 NA TRBV7-8 TRBD2
CASSYLETQYF TGTGCCAGCAGTTACCTGGAGACCCAGTACTTC TRBJ2-5 NA TRBV6-6 NA
CASSLVGASGRDEQFF TGTGCCAGCAGCTTAGTAGGGGCTAGCGGGAGAGATGAGCAGTTCTTC TRBJ2-1 NA TRBV7-2 TRBD2
CAAGRGYNEQFF TGTGCCGCGGGGCGGGGCTACAATGAGCAGTTCTTC TRBJ2-1 NA TRBV6-6 NA
CATSMVAGGGELFF TGTGCCACCAGTATGGTAGCGGGAGGCGGGGAGCTGTTTTTT TRBJ2-2 NA TRBV24-1 TRBD2
CASSLGGPEAFF TGTGCCAGCAGCTTGGGGGGTCCTGAAGCTTTCTTT TRBJ1-1 NA TRBV5-6 NA
CASSPDGQKTQYF TGTGCCAGCAGCCCCGACGGGCAGAAGACCCAGTACTTC TRBJ2-5 NA TRBV7-3 NA
CASSFRTPYEQYF TGCGCCAGCAGCTTCAGGACACCCTACGAGCAGTACTTC TRBJ2-7 NA TRBV5-1 NA
CASSLGPYNSPLHF TGTGCCAGCAGCTTGGGCCCCTATAATTCACCCCTCCACTTT TRBJ1-6 NA TRBV7-2 NA
CASSLRTEAFF TGTGCCAGCAGCCTTCGCACTGAAGCTTTCTTT TRBJ1-1 NA TRBV5-6 NA
CSASMLGDVNQPQHF TGCAGTGCTAGTATGTTAGGCGATGTCAATCAGCCCCAGCATTTT TRBJ1-5 NA TRBV20-1 NA
CATSVGSYGYTF TGTGCCACCAGTGTCGGAAGCTATGGCTACACCTTC TRBJ1-2 NA TRBV24-1 NA
CASGYNQGRRGYTF TGTGCTAGTGGTTATAATCAGGGTAGGAGAGGCTACACCTTC TRBJ1-2 NA TRBV12-5 NA
CASSLGPRGGYEQYF TGTGCCAGCAGCTTAGGACCCCGGGGGGGCTACGAGCAGTACTTC TRBJ2-7 NA TRBV11-2 TRBD2
CASSTPGLFGNQPQHF TGTGCCAGTAGTACTCCGGGCCTCTTTGGCAATCAGCCCCAGCATTTT TRBJ1-5 NA TRBV19 NA
CSARGPYEQYF TGCAGTGCTAGGGGCCCCTACGAGCAGTACTTC TRBJ2-7 NA TRBV20-1 NA
CATSGGYEQYF TGTGCCACCAGTGGGGGCTACGAGCAGTACTTC TRBJ2-7 NA TRBV24-1 NA
CASSYGQQETQYF TGTGCCAGCAGTTACGGACAGCAAGAGACCCAGTACTTC TRBJ2-5 few TRBV6-6 NA
CASSLGPTTNEKLFF TGTGCCAGCAGCTTAGGACCGACAACTAATGAAAAACTGTTTTTT TRBJ1-4 few TRBV7-9 NA
CAISKQGGKNIQYF TGTGCCATCAGCAAACAGGGGGGCAAAAACATTCAGTACTTC TRBJ2-4 NA TRBV10-3 TRBD1
CAIKAGANTDTQYF TGTGCCATCAAAGCGGGAGCTAACACAGATACGCAGTATTTT TRBJ2-3 NA TRBV5-4 TRBD2
CASSQDNSPLHF TGTGCCAGCAGCCAGGATAATTCACCCCTCCACTTT TRBJ1-6 NA TRBV3-1/TRBV3-2 NA
CASSRSLSYEQYF TGTGCCAGCAGCCGCAGCCTCTCCTACGAGCAGTACTTC TRBJ2-7 NA TRBV11-2 NA
CASTYPGPLAEQFF TGTGCCAGCACTTACCCGGGACCCCTGGCTGAGCAGTTCTTC TRBJ2-1 NA TRBV7-9 NA
CASSFLQEMNTEAFF TGTGCCAGCAGCTTCCTACAGGAAATGAACACTGAAGCTTTCTTT TRBJ1-1 NA TRBV5-4 NA
CASSYSSTAGDEQYF TGTGCCAGCAGTTACAGTTCAACTGCGGGGGACGAGCAGTACTTC TRBJ2-7 NA TRBV6-2/TRBV6-3 TRBD2
CASRHRAGTNTGELFF TGCGCCAGCAGACACAGGGCAGGGACGAACACCGGGGAGCTGTTTTTT TRBJ2-2 NA TRBV4-1 NA
CAGEVDRRVFGYTF TGTGCCGGAGAAGTTGACAGACGGGTATTCGGCTACACCTTC TRBJ1-2 NA TRBV2 NA
CASTLNSNQPQHF TGTGCCAGCACCCTAAATAGCAATCAGCCCCAGCATTTT TRBJ1-5 NA TRBV18 NA
CASSLEGLAGELSTDTQYF TGTGCCAGCAGCTTGGAGGGACTAGCGGGAGAGCTTAGCACAGATACGCAGTATTTT TRBJ2-3 once TRBV5-5 TRBD2
CASSFDRASYNEQFF TGTGCCAGCAGCTTCGACAGGGCTTCCTACAATGAGCAGTTCTTC TRBJ2-1 NA TRBV2 TRBD1